This T cell receptor (beta chain) was retrieved from a study of human T cells and chemical hapten exposure. This clonotype has at least ten counts. TCRdb reanalysed the RACE reads using MiXCR and keeps one entry per CDR3 protein. In the table there are 55,000 to 85,000 distinct CDR3 sequences, roughly 9.8% of which are singletons. Trimming removed 0 bases from V and 6 bases from J, with 6 bases in between. CDR3 length equals 13 residues. Germline-derived CDR1 and CDR2 are LGHNT and FRNRAP. Regarding time point: patch test 1, 2 weeks after DPC sensitization. Treatment indicated: therapeutic diphenylcyclopropenone sensitization with weekly scalp DPC.

This specimen consisted of whole blood, obtained in connection with sensitization to the hapten diphenylcyclopropenone (DPC). This receptor was taken from a woman aged 40 to 50 with alopecia areata. Some clones in this sample may be carry-over from other donors' samples. The chain recombines TRBV12-5 with TRBJ2-1; D remains unclear. CDR3 nucleotide sequence: TGTGCTAGTGGTTTGGTAAATAGCAATGAGCAGTTCTTC. Its translation: CASGLVNSNEQFF. Combining the CDR3 with reference TRBV12-5 and TRBJ2-1 gives the whole variable domain DARVTQTPRHKVTEMGQEVTMRCQPILGHNTVFWYRQTMMQGLELLAYFRNRAPLDDSGMPKDRFSAEMPDATLATLKIQPSEPRDSAVYFCASGLVNSNEQFFGPGTRLTVL.